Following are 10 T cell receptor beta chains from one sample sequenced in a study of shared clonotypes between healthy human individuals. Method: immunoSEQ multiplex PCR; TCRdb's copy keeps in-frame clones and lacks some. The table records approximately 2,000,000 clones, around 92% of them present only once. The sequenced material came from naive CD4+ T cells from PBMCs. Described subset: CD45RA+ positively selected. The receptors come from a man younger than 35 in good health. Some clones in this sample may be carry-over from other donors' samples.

The CDR3 DNA reads as TGTGCCATCAGTTTAGGGGGCTCTGGCTACGAGCAGTACTTC. It yields the protein CAISLGGSGYEQYF. V gene TRBV10-3 combines with J gene TRBJ2-7, with 7 bases matching TRBD1. V shed 5 bases, J shed 3 bases, and the junction held 7 bases outside the gene matches. Looked up from germline, CDR1 is ENHRY and CDR2 is SYGVKD. This CDR3 region has 14 residues.

The CDR3 sequence is CASSVQGLAGGLGFF. Written as DNA, the CDR3 is TGTGCCAGCAGCGTTCAGGGACTAGCGGGAGGGTTGGGGTTCTTC. The chain is built from TRBV7-2 and TRBJ2-1, with TRBD2 identical over 16 bases. The J segment lost 15 bases and the V segment lost 5 bases, leaving 10 bases of the junction unmatched. The CDR3 extends over 15 amino acids. CDR1 is SGHTA and CDR2 is FQGNSA in the germline V gene.

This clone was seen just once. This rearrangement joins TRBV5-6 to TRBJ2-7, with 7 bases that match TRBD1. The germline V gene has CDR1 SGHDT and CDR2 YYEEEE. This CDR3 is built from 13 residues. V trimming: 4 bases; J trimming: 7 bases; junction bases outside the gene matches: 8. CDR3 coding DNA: TGTGCCAGCAGCATTAACAGGGGTTGGGAGCAGTACTTC. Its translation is CASSINRGWEQYF.

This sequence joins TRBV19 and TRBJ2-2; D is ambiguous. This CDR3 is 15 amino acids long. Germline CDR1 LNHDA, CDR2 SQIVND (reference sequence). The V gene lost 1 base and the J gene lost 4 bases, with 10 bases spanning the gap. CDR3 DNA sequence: TGTGCCAGTAGTATAGTGGCGTTGGGCACCGGGGAGCTGTTTTTT. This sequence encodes CASSIVALGTGELFF.

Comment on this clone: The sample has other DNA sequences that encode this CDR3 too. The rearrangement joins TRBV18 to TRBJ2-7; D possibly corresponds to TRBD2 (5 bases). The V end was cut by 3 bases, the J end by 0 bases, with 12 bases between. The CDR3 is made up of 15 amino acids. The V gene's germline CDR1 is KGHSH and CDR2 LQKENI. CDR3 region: CASSPTRTYSYEQYF. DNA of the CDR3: TGTGCCAGCTCACCTACCAGGACTTACTCCTACGAGCAGTACTTC.

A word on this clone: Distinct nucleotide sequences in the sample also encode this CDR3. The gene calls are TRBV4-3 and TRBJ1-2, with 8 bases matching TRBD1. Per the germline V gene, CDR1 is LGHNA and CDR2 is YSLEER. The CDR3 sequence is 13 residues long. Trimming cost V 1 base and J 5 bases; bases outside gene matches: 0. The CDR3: CASSQGTGYGYTF. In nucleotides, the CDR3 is TGCGCCAGCAGCCAAGGGACAGGGTATGGCTACACCTTC.

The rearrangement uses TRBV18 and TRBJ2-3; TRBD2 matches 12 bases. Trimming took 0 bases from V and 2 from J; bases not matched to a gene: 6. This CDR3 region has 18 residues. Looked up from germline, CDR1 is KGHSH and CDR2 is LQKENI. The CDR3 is CASSPPLTSGGYTDTQYF. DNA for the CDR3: TGTGCCAGCTCACCACCCCTTACTAGCGGGGGGTACACAGATACGCAGTATTTT.

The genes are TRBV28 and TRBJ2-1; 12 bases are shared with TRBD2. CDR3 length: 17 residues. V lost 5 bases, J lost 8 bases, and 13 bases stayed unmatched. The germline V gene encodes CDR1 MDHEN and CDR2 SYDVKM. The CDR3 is CASSTSWTSGMWDEQFF. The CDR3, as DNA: TGTGCCAGCAGTACCTCCTGGACTAGCGGGATGTGGGATGAGCAGTTCTTC.

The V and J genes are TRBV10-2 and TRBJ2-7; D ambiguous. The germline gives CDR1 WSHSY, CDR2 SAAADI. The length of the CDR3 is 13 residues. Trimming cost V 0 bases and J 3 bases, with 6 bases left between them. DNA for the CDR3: TGCGCCAGCAGTGAGTCTCCGGACTACGAGCAGTACTTC. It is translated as CASSESPDYEQYF.

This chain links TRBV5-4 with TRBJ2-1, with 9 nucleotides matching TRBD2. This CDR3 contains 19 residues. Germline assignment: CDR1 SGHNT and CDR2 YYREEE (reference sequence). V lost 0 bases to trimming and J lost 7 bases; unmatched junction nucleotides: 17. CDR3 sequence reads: CASSLGGQREVASPNEQFF. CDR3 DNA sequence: TGTGCCAGCAGCTTGGGGGGTCAGCGGGAGGTCGCGAGCCCAAATGAGCAGTTCTTC.